This TCR beta chain emerged from a study of T cells in Graves' hyperthyroidism and ophthalmopathy. Looking at the study overall: Upon initial diagnosis and before any treatment, peripheral blood was collected.

Amplified TCR beta CDR3 regions derived from RNA transcripts. In the first-round RT-PCR of the TCR CDR3, the HTBI primer set was used. TCRdb ran MiXCR on the multiplex PCR reads and lists one entry per CDR3 protein. The sample contains about 130,000 distinct CDR3 sequences, less than 25% of which appear only once. The germline V and J ends were trimmed by 3 bases and 4 bases, with 23 bases remaining between them. The CDR3 is 18 residues long. Germline CDR1 and CDR2: SEHNR and FQNEAQ (reference sequence). Sequencing was done on a sample of blood. The genes are TRBV7-9 and TRBJ2-3; the D call may be TRBD1 or TRBD2 (6 bases each). This sequence originates from a woman in her forties or fifties with Graves' hyperthyroidism that later progressed to Graves' ophthalmopathy. CDR3 residues: CASSFGGFLAASADTQYF. The CDR3 DNA reads as TGTGCCAGCAGCTTTGGGGGCTTTTTAGCGGCATCCGCAGATACGCAGTATTTT.